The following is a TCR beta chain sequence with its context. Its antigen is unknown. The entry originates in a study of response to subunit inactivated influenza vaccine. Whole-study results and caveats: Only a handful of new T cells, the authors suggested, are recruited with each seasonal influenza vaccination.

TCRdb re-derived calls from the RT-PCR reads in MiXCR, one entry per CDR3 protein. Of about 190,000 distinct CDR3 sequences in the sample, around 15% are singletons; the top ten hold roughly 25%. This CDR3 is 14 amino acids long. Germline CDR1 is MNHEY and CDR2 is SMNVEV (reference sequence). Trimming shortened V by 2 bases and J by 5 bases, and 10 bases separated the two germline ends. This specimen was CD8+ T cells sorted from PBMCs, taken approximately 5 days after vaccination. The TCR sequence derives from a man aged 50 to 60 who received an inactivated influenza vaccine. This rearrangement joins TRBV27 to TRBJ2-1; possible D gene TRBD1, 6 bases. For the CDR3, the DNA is TGTGCCAGCAGTTTACTGGGGGCAGACAATGAGCAGTTCTTC. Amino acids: CASSLLGADNEQFF.